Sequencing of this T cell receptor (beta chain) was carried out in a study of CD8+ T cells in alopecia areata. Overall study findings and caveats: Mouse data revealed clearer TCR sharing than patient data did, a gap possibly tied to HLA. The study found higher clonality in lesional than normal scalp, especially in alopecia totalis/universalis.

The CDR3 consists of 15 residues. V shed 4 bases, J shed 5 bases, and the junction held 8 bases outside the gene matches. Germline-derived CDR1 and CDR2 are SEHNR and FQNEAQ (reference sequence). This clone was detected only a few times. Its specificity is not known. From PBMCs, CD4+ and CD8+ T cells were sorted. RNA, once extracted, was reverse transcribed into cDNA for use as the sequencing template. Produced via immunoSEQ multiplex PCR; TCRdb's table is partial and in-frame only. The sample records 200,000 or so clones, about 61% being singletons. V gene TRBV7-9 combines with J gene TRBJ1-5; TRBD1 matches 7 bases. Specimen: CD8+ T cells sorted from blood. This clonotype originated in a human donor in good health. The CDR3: CASSSGGQGDQPQHF. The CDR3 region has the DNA TGTGCCAGCAGCTCAGGCGGGCAGGGGGATCAGCCCCAGCATTTT.